These T cell receptor beta chains were read from a single sample in a study of T cell changes during pregnancy in multiple sclerosis. This table comes from immunoSEQ multiplex PCR, and its TCRdb copy is limited to in-frame clones, with some not included. The profile shows 90,000 to 120,000 clones, 90% to 95% of them singletons. Sequences were derived from peripheral blood, sampled before pregnancy. These receptors came from a female donor with multiple sclerosis, enrolled in a pregnancy study. The CDR3 runs from the conserved cysteine through the conserved F or W. D genes are given only for firm matches. A row's size may be missing; if present it is once, few, many or a size class.

J gene: TRBJ2-1; V gene: TRBV4-1; clone size: .; D gene: TRBD2; CDR3 protein: CASSLSGLAGESEQFF; CDR3 DNA: TGCGCCAGCAGCCTGAGCGGACTAGCGGGAGAATCGGAGCAGTTCTTC
J gene: TRBJ2-3; V gene: TRBV5-1; clone size: .; D gene: TRBD2; CDR3 protein: CASSLGTSGLNTQYF; CDR3 DNA: TGCGCCAGCAGCTTGGGGACTAGCGGTTTAAATACGCAGTATTTT
J gene: TRBJ1-3; V gene: TRBV10-3; clone size: .; D gene: TRBD1; CDR3 protein: CAISKVNTGVGDTIYF; CDR3 DNA: TGTGCCATCAGTAAGGTTAATACAGGGGTAGGGGACACCATATATTTT
J gene: TRBJ1-4; V gene: TRBV19; clone size: .; D gene: .; CDR3 protein: CASRSYGSAVTNEKLFF; CDR3 DNA: TGTGCCAGTAGGTCGTATGGCAGTGCGGTTACTAATGAAAAACTGTTTTTT
J gene: TRBJ1-1; V gene: TRBV27; clone size: .; D gene: .; CDR3 protein: CASSLSRGGTEAFF; CDR3 DNA: TGTGCCAGCAGTTTATCGAGGGGAGGAACTGAAGCTTTCTTT
J gene: TRBJ2-7; V gene: TRBV6-1; clone size: .; D gene: TRBD1; CDR3 protein: CASSAFSSGTGRDEQYF; CDR3 DNA: TGTGCCAGCAGTGCCTTTTCATCCGGGACAGGTCGGGACGAGCAGTACTTC
J gene: TRBJ2-7; V gene: TRBV4-3; clone size: .; D gene: TRBD2; CDR3 protein: CASSQGAGPYEQYF; CDR3 DNA: TGCGCCAGCAGCCAAGGAGCGGGACCTTACGAGCAGTACTTC
J gene: TRBJ1-1; V gene: TRBV19; clone size: .; D gene: .; CDR3 protein: CASTHEGRTEAFF; CDR3 DNA: TGTGCCAGTACCCATGAGGGCCGGACTGAAGCTTTCTTT
J gene: TRBJ2-1; V gene: TRBV6-1; clone size: .; D gene: TRBD1; CDR3 protein: CASSVGTGDGEQFF; CDR3 DNA: TGTGCCAGCAGTGTGGGGACAGGGGATGGTGAGCAGTTCTTC
J gene: TRBJ1-1; V gene: TRBV5-6; clone size: .; D gene: .; CDR3 protein: CASSLGRGTEAFF; CDR3 DNA: TGTGCCAGCAGCTTGGGCAGGGGAACTGAAGCTTTCTTT
J gene: TRBJ2-7; V gene: TRBV27; clone size: .; D gene: TRBD2; CDR3 protein: CASSHLLAGGPYEQYF; CDR3 DNA: TGTGCCAGCAGTCACCTCCTAGCGGGAGGGCCCTACGAGCAGTACTTC
J gene: TRBJ2-7; V gene: TRBV30; clone size: .; D gene: .; CDR3 protein: CAWLEGNPPYEQYF; CDR3 DNA: TGTGCCTGGCTAGAGGGAAACCCCCCCTACGAGCAGTACTTC
J gene: TRBJ1-2; V gene: TRBV2; clone size: .; D gene: TRBD1; CDR3 protein: CASRRDRTTRNYGYTF; CDR3 DNA: TGTGCCAGCAGGCGGGACAGGACCACGAGGAACTATGGCTACACCTTC
J gene: TRBJ2-1; V gene: TRBV6-1; clone size: .; D gene: .; CDR3 protein: CASSDGVGGVPYNEQFF; CDR3 DNA: TGTGCCAGCAGTGATGGGGTCGGAGGAGTCCCCTACAATGAGCAGTTCTTC
J gene: TRBJ2-4; V gene: TRBV5-1; clone size: .; D gene: TRBD2; CDR3 protein: CASSFTSGRARDKNIQYF; CDR3 DNA: TGCGCCAGCAGCTTCACTAGCGGGAGGGCCCGAGACAAAAACATTCAGTACTTC
J gene: TRBJ2-7; V gene: TRBV9; clone size: .; D gene: TRBD2; CDR3 protein: CASSGVSGGTTREQYF; CDR3 DNA: TGTGCCAGCAGCGGGGTCAGCGGGGGGACTACGAGGGAGCAGTACTTC
J gene: TRBJ2-7; V gene: TRBV7-9; clone size: .; D gene: TRBD2; CDR3 protein: CASSFGREGYEQYF; CDR3 DNA: TGTGCCAGCAGCTTTGGTCGGGAGGGCTACGAGCAGTACTTC
J gene: TRBJ1-5; V gene: TRBV30; clone size: .; D gene: TRBD1; CDR3 protein: CAWSAGQGLNQPQHF; CDR3 DNA: TGTGCCTGGAGTGCCGGACAGGGTCTCAATCAGCCCCAGCATTTT
J gene: TRBJ1-1; V gene: TRBV4-1; clone size: .; D gene: .; CDR3 protein: CASSQELWGVGNTEAFF; CDR3 DNA: TGCGCCAGCAGCCAAGAGTTGTGGGGGGTGGGGAACACTGAAGCTTTCTTT
J gene: TRBJ2-2; V gene: TRBV4-3; clone size: .; D gene: TRBD1; CDR3 protein: CASSQADRGRSNTGELFF; CDR3 DNA: TGCGCCAGCAGCCAGGCTGACAGGGGGCGGTCGAACACCGGGGAGCTGTTTTTT
J gene: TRBJ2-7; V gene: TRBV6-1; clone size: .; D gene: .; CDR3 protein: CASSEIDRTYEQYF; CDR3 DNA: TGTGCCAGCAGTGAGATCGACAGGACCTACGAGCAGTACTTC
J gene: TRBJ2-7; V gene: TRBV5-5; clone size: .; D gene: .; CDR3 protein: CASSSAGPSVLGFSYEQYF; CDR3 DNA: TGTGCCAGCAGCTCCGCGGGACCATCCGTATTAGGCTTCTCCTACGAGCAGTACTTC
J gene: TRBJ2-1; V gene: TRBV2; clone size: .; D gene: .; CDR3 protein: CASSEAWDYEQFF; CDR3 DNA: TGTGCCAGCAGTGAGGCCTGGGACTATGAGCAGTTCTTC
J gene: TRBJ1-2; V gene: TRBV27; clone size: .; D gene: .; CDR3 protein: CASSGLTRDYTF; CDR3 DNA: TGTGCCAGCAGTGGCCTGACACGGGACTACACCTTC
J gene: TRBJ1-3; V gene: TRBV13; clone size: .; D gene: .; CDR3 protein: CASSITGNTIYF; CDR3 DNA: TGTGCCAGCAGCATTACTGGAAACACCATATATTTT
J gene: TRBJ2-7; V gene: TRBV5-6; clone size: .; D gene: TRBD2; CDR3 protein: CASSWGTSFYEQYF; CDR3 DNA: TGTGCCAGCAGCTGGGGGACTAGCTTCTACGAGCAGTACTTC
J gene: TRBJ2-7; V gene: TRBV6-5; clone size: .; D gene: TRBD2; CDR3 protein: CASSDSGTSYEQYF; CDR3 DNA: TGTGCCAGCAGTGATAGCGGGACCAGTTACGAGCAGTACTTC
J gene: TRBJ2-5; V gene: TRBV2; clone size: .; D gene: TRBD2; CDR3 protein: CASSTILPGLAGETQYF; CDR3 DNA: TGTGCCAGCAGTACAATCCTTCCGGGACTAGCGGGAGAGACCCAGTACTTC
J gene: TRBJ2-5; V gene: TRBV25-1; clone size: once; D gene: TRBD1; CDR3 protein: CASRGTGRETQYF; CDR3 DNA: TGTGCCAGCAGGGGGACAGGGCGGGAGACCCAGTACTTC
J gene: TRBJ1-2; V gene: TRBV7-2; clone size: .; D gene: .; CDR3 protein: CASSFDSYGYTF; CDR3 DNA: TGTGCCAGCAGCTTCGACTCTTATGGCTACACCTTC
J gene: TRBJ2-2; V gene: TRBV4-3; clone size: .; D gene: .; CDR3 protein: CASSQDFTGELFF; CDR3 DNA: TGCGCCAGCAGCCAAGACTTCACCGGGGAGCTGTTTTTT
J gene: TRBJ1-2; V gene: TRBV5-1; clone size: .; D gene: TRBD1; CDR3 protein: CASTPTGGASNYGYTF; CDR3 DNA: TGCGCCAGCACCCCAACAGGGGGTGCGTCTAACTATGGCTACACCTTC
J gene: TRBJ1-1; V gene: TRBV6-1; clone size: once; D gene: TRBD1; CDR3 protein: CASRDRVGTEAFF; CDR3 DNA: TGTGCCAGCAGAGACAGGGTTGGAACTGAAGCTTTCTTT
J gene: TRBJ2-7; V gene: TRBV2; clone size: .; D gene: TRBD2; CDR3 protein: CASSVASGRAAYEQYF; CDR3 DNA: TGTGCCAGCAGTGTTGCTAGCGGGAGAGCCGCCTACGAGCAGTACTTC
J gene: TRBJ1-2; V gene: TRBV6-1; clone size: .; D gene: TRBD1; CDR3 protein: CATRDRLTYGYTF; CDR3 DNA: TGTGCCACCCGGGACAGACTAACCTATGGCTACACCTTC
J gene: TRBJ2-1; V gene: TRBV19; clone size: .; D gene: .; CDR3 protein: CASTQGNEQFF; CDR3 DNA: TGTGCCAGTACCCAGGGAAATGAGCAGTTCTTC
J gene: TRBJ1-4; V gene: TRBV19; clone size: .; D gene: .; CDR3 protein: CASSTDRWNEKLFF; CDR3 DNA: TGTGCCAGTAGTACCGACAGGTGGAATGAAAAACTGTTTTTT
J gene: TRBJ2-7; V gene: TRBV30; clone size: .; D gene: .; CDR3 protein: CAWSKEYSYEQYF; CDR3 DNA: TGTGCCTGGAGCAAAGAGTACTCCTACGAGCAGTACTTC
J gene: TRBJ2-2; V gene: TRBV9; clone size: .; D gene: .; CDR3 protein: CASSPSTGELFF; CDR3 DNA: TGTGCCAGCAGCCCGAGTACCGGGGAGCTGTTTTTT
J gene: TRBJ2-1; V gene: TRBV5-6; clone size: .; D gene: .; CDR3 protein: CASSLKLVGGHNEQFF; CDR3 DNA: TGTGCCAGCAGCTTGAAACTAGTGGGGGGACACAATGAGCAGTTCTTC
J gene: TRBJ2-1; V gene: TRBV27; clone size: once; D gene: TRBD1; CDR3 protein: CASSLGPGQGGTSSYNEQFF; CDR3 DNA: TGTGCCAGCAGTTTAGGGCCGGGACAGGGGGGAACTAGCTCCTACAATGAGCAGTTCTTC
J gene: TRBJ1-5; V gene: TRBV27; clone size: .; D gene: TRBD1; CDR3 protein: CASRPGQRSQPQHF; CDR3 DNA: TGTGCCAGCAGGCCGGGACAGCGGAGCCAGCCCCAGCATTTT
J gene: TRBJ1-1; V gene: TRBV5-4; clone size: .; D gene: TRBD1; CDR3 protein: CASSPRTGGKTFF; CDR3 DNA: TGTGCCAGCAGCCCCCGGACAGGTGGAAAAACTTTCTTT
J gene: TRBJ1-1; V gene: TRBV7-2; clone size: .; D gene: TRBD1; CDR3 protein: CASSRPPFDRGNTEAFF; CDR3 DNA: TGTGCCAGCAGCCGACCTCCTTTCGACAGGGGGAACACTGAAGCTTTCTTT
J gene: TRBJ1-2; V gene: TRBV27; clone size: .; D gene: TRBD1; CDR3 protein: CASRYPGGSGYTF; CDR3 DNA: TGTGCCAGCAGGTATCCAGGGGGTAGTGGCTACACCTTC
J gene: TRBJ2-7; V gene: TRBV7-6; clone size: .; D gene: TRBD1; CDR3 protein: CASSLGQGSSYEQYF; CDR3 DNA: TGTGCCAGCAGCTTGGGACAGGGAAGCTCCTACGAGCAGTACTTC
J gene: TRBJ2-1; V gene: TRBV10-1; clone size: .; D gene: TRBD2; CDR3 protein: CASSKKRDSYNEQFF; CDR3 DNA: TGCGCCAGCAGTAAGAAGCGGGACTCCTACAATGAGCAGTTCTTC
J gene: TRBJ2-3; V gene: TRBV30; clone size: .; D gene: .; CDR3 protein: CAWRAGVSTDTQYF; CDR3 DNA: TGTGCCTGGAGGGCAGGGGTGTCCACAGATACGCAGTATTTT
J gene: TRBJ2-7; V gene: TRBV19; clone size: .; D gene: .; CDR3 protein: CASSIGAVYEQYF; CDR3 DNA: TGTGCCAGTAGTATTGGAGCCGTCTACGAGCAGTACTTC
J gene: TRBJ2-3; V gene: TRBV7-2; clone size: once; D gene: TRBD1; CDR3 protein: CASSLRGRAYTDTQYF; CDR3 DNA: TGTGCCAGCAGCCTCAGGGGGCGGGCTTACACAGATACGCAGTATTTT
J gene: TRBJ1-2; V gene: TRBV7-2; clone size: once; D gene: .; CDR3 protein: CATGQSYGYTF; CDR3 DNA: TGTGCCACTGGGCAGTCCTATGGCTACACCTTC
J gene: TRBJ2-2; V gene: TRBV19; clone size: .; D gene: TRBD2; CDR3 protein: CASHPTSGRAGTGELFF; CDR3 DNA: TGTGCCAGCCACCCGACTAGCGGGAGGGCAGGCACCGGGGAGCTGTTTTTT
J gene: TRBJ2-4; V gene: TRBV25-1; clone size: .; D gene: TRBD1; CDR3 protein: CASSEIQGAGAKNIQYF; CDR3 DNA: TGTGCCAGCAGTGAGATTCAGGGGGCAGGGGCCAAAAACATTCAGTACTTC
J gene: TRBJ2-7; V gene: TRBV4-1; clone size: .; D gene: .; CDR3 protein: CASSHRRESGVEQYF; CDR3 DNA: TGCGCCAGCAGTCACCGACGGGAGTCGGGGGTTGAGCAGTACTTC
J gene: TRBJ2-7; V gene: TRBV7-2; clone size: .; D gene: .; CDR3 protein: CASSFPGLSYEQYF; CDR3 DNA: TGTGCCAGCAGCTTTCCGGGACTCTCCTACGAGCAGTACTTC
J gene: TRBJ1-5; V gene: TRBV19; clone size: .; D gene: TRBD1; CDR3 protein: CASSILPGQGYSNQPQHF; CDR3 DNA: TGTGCCAGTAGTATCCTCCCGGGACAGGGCTACAGCAATCAGCCCCAGCATTTT
J gene: TRBJ1-1; V gene: TRBV27; clone size: .; D gene: .; CDR3 protein: CASSLVRNTEAFF; CDR3 DNA: TGTGCCAGCAGTTTAGTCAGGAACACTGAAGCTTTCTTT
J gene: TRBJ2-7; V gene: TRBV7-9; clone size: .; D gene: .; CDR3 protein: CASSFSAGTYEQYF; CDR3 DNA: TGTGCCAGCAGCTTCTCGGCAGGGACTTACGAGCAGTACTTC
J gene: TRBJ2-7; V gene: TRBV29-1; clone size: .; D gene: .; CDR3 protein: CSVLKTEAYEQYF; CDR3 DNA: TGCAGCGTTTTAAAGACAGAGGCCTACGAGCAGTACTTC